The clone carrying this T cell receptor beta chain was seen more than once but under ten times. TCRdb called the 5' RACE reads again in MiXCR, with one record for every CDR3 protein. Counted here are 210,000 or so distinct CDR3 sequences, 15% occurring once; the ten biggest clones make up roughly two fifths. The data belong to a study of identical twins. V was clipped by 3 bases and J by 9 bases; unmatched bases: 10. Germline values: CDR1 SEHNR, CDR2 FQNEAQ (reference sequence). The CDR3 totals 15 residues. Donors uniformly comprised healthy Caucasians. These same data were also listed under a study on T cells expressing NK-cell markers. That source adds: It was from sorted CD3+CD56+NKG2C+, CD3+CD56+NKG2C- and CD3+CD56-NKG2C+ T cells that TCR beta repertoires came.

V gene TRBV7-9 combines with J gene TRBJ2-1; 8 bases line up with TRBD1. This receptor was identified in a woman aged 18 to 35 in good health. The sequenced material came from CD8+ T cells sorted from blood. The CDR3 here is CASSFSGRGPREQFF. For the CDR3, the DNA is TGTGCCAGCAGCTTCAGCGGCAGGGGGCCTCGTGAGCAGTTCTTC.